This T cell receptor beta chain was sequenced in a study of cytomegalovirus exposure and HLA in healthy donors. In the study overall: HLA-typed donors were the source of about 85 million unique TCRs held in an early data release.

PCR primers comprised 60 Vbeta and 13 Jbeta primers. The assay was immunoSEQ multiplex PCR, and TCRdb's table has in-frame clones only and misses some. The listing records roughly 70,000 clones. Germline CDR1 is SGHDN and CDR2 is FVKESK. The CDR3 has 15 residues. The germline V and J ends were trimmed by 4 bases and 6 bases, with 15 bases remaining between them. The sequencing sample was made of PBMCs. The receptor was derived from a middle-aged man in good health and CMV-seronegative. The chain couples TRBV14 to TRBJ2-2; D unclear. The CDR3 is CASSPRLDTSGELFF. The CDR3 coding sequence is TGTGCCAGCAGCCCTCGGCTCGACACGTCCGGGGAGCTGTTTTTT.